What follows are 15 T cell receptor beta chains derived from one specimen sequenced in a study of graft-versus-host responses after intestinal transplantation. Here immunoSEQ multiplex PCR was the method, and the copy in TCRdb shows in-frame clones only, minus some. The sample lists 130,000 to 150,000 clones, around nine tenths seen once, with 0.15% to 0.2% in the top ten. These receptors have no known antigen. The material was unstimulated CD4+ T cells sorted from spleen or lymph node cells, obtained before intestinal transplant. Source of these receptors: a human donor who received an intestinal transplant.

This clone occurred a few times. This chain connects TRBV9 to TRBJ2-7; possible D gene TRBD2, 6 bases. The CDR3 covers 15 residues. V lost 4 bases to trimming and J lost 1 base, with 15 bases between them. CDR1 is SGDLS and CDR2 is YYNGEE in the germline V gene. In DNA, the CDR3 is TGTGCCAGCAGCATTTCGTCGGAGGGTTCCTACGAGCAGTACTTC. Protein product: CASSISSEGSYEQYF. The full variable domain, rest sourced from reference TRBV9 and TRBJ2-7, is DSGVTQTPKHLITATGQRVTLRCSPRSGDLSVYWYQQSLDQGLQFLIQYYNGEERAKGNILERFSAQQFPDLHSELNLSSLELGDSALYFCASSISSEGSYEQYFGPGTRLTVT.

This sequence joins TRBV4-1 and TRBJ1-2; D not resolved. Germline V gives CDR1 MGHRA, CDR2 YSYEKL. The V and J ends lost 4 bases and 1 base respectively, with 10 bases between them. There are 14 residues in the CDR3. CDR3 DNA: TGCGCCAGCAGCCCCGTCGGCCATAACTATGGCTACACCTTC. Translating gives CASSPVGHNYGYTF.

J is TRBJ2-5 and V is TRBV19; 8 nucleotides agree with TRBD2. From germline, CDR1 is LNHDA and CDR2 SQIVND (reference sequence). This CDR3 comprises 14 residues. V shed 6 bases and J 2 bases; nucleotides not matched to a gene: 5. For the CDR3, the DNA is TGTGCCAGTAGCGAAACTAGCGGACAAGAGACCCAGTACTTC. This encodes CASSETSGQETQYF.

This sequence joins TRBV2 and TRBJ2-7; TRBD1 matches 9 bases. V was pared by 8 bases and J by 0 bases, with 14 bases of the junction left unmatched. CDR1 is SNHLY and CDR2 is FYNNEI in the germline V gene. The CDR3 is made up of 17 amino acids. The DNA for the CDR3 is TGTGCCAGCCGTTGGGGACAGGGTATTTCTTTCTCCTACGAGCAGTACTTC. Translated, it gives CASRWGQGISFSYEQYF.

The J gene is TRBJ2-5, the V gene TRBV2; D might be TRBD1 or TRBD2, each matching 6 bases. CDR3 length: 15 residues. CDR1 and CDR2 from the germline V gene are SNHLY and FYNNEI. Between the trimmed V and J ends, which lost 7 bases and 4 bases, there was a span of 19 bases. The CDR3, as DNA: TGTGCCAGCAACCGTAACGGGGGCGGATCAGAGACCCAGTACTTC. Translating it yields CASNRNGGGSETQYF.

This chain uses TRBV28 with TRBJ1-5, with D possibly matching TRBD1 (6 bases). Per the germline V gene, CDR1 is MDHEN and CDR2 is SYDVKM. Trimming removed 7 bases at V and 9 bases at J, with 25 bases between. This CDR3 region has 16 residues. Written as DNA, the CDR3 is TGTGCCAGCACCCCAGTCGAAGGGTGGGCCAGGGGGCCCCAGCATTTT. Its protein is CASTPVEGWARGPQHF.

This clone appeared a few times. J is TRBJ2-5 and V is TRBV7-2; D uncertain. Trimming took off 5 bases at V and 5 bases at J, with 15 bases between the two ends. The CDR3 spans 14 residues. CDR1 and CDR2 (germline): SGHTA, FQGNSA. CDR3 nucleotide sequence: TGTGCCAGCAGCCGCCCCGGGCGTGGGGAGACCCAGTACTTC. Translated: CASSRPGRGETQYF.

The chain recombines TRBV4-2 with TRBJ2-7; 16 bases fit TRBD2. Germline loops: CDR1 LGHNA, CDR2 YNFKEQ. After removal of 5 bases from V and 7 bases from J, the junction contained 8 bases not matched to a gene. This CDR3 is built from 16 residues. CDR3 residues: CASSARPGLAGGEQYF. The CDR3 DNA reads TGTGCCAGCAGCGCCCGACCGGGACTAGCGGGAGGGGAGCAGTACTTC.

This clone was detected once. J is TRBJ2-1 and V is TRBV5-1, with 15 bases that match TRBD2. CDR1 is SGHRS and CDR2 is YFSETQ in the germline V gene. The CDR3 contains 16 residues. J was trimmed by 6 bases and V by 4 bases; bases with no gene match: 5. CDR3 protein: CASSQGTSGRSNEQFF. CDR3 sequence (DNA): TGCGCCAGCAGCCAGGGGACTAGCGGGAGGAGCAATGAGCAGTTCTTC. The full variable domain, its missing parts supplied by reference TRBV5-1 and TRBJ2-1, is KAGVTQTPRYLIKTRGQQVTLSCSPISGHRSVSWYQQTPGQGLQFLFEYFSETQRNKGNFPGRFSGRQFSNSRSEMNVSTLELGDSALYLCASSQGTSGRSNEQFFGPGTRLTVL.

The V and J genes are TRBV4-3 and TRBJ2-1; no clear D. The V gene lost 3 bases and the J gene lost 9 bases, with 12 bases spanning the gap. CDR1 LGHNA and CDR2 YSLEER come from the germline V gene. This CDR3 contains 13 residues. CDR3 residues: CASSHPAFSEQFF. CDR3 DNA sequence: TGCGCCAGCAGCCACCCGGCCTTCTCTGAGCAGTTCTTC.

This chain joins TRBV28 and TRBJ2-2; D is tentatively TRBD1 or TRBD2 (5 bases each). CDR3 size: 16 residues. V gave up 6 bases and J gave up 5 bases, with 19 bases separating them. The V gene's germline CDR1 is MDHEN and CDR2 SYDVKM. The CDR3 reads CASSPPGAVPTGELFF. In nucleotides, the CDR3 is TGTGCCAGCAGCCCCCCCGGGGCAGTACCTACCGGGGAGCTGTTTTTT.

V usage is TRBV9 and J usage is TRBJ2-7; D is perhaps TRBD1 or TRBD2 (5 bases each). V lost 2 bases to trimming and J lost 7 bases, with 16 bases between them. The CDR3 has 14 residues. The germline gives CDR1 SGDLS, CDR2 YYNGEE. The CDR3 sequence: CASSVNPQGGEQYF. The CDR3 DNA follows: TGTGCCAGCAGCGTCAACCCTCAGGGCGGGGAGCAGTACTTC.

The chain is built from TRBV7-2 and TRBJ1-5; D not resolved. This CDR3 has 13 residues. From germline, CDR1 is SGHTA and CDR2 FQGNSA. V lost 5 bases to trimming and J lost 11 bases, with 16 bases between them. The CDR3 here is CASSLYFSESQHF. CDR3 sequence (DNA): TGTGCCAGCAGCCTATATTTCAGTGAGTCCCAGCATTTT.

The chain links TRBV5-1 to TRBJ1-1; D is undetermined. Trimming pared 4 bases from V and 2 bases from J, leaving 9 bases between. The CDR3 sequence is 13 residues long. The germline CDR1 and CDR2 sequences are SGHRS and YFSETQ. For the CDR3, the DNA is TGCGCCAGCAGCCAGGAGGGAAACACTGAAGCTTTCTTT. This encodes CASSQEGNTEAFF. Full variable domain (rest looked up from reference TRBV5-1 and TRBJ1-1): KAGVTQTPRYLIKTRGQQVTLSCSPISGHRSVSWYQQTPGQGLQFLFEYFSETQRNKGNFPGRFSGRQFSNSRSEMNVSTLELGDSALYLCASSQEGNTEAFFGQGTRLTVV.

The genes are TRBV5-1 and TRBJ2-1, with D perhaps matching TRBD1 or TRBD2 (7 bases each). The CDR3 runs 15 residues. Germline-derived CDR1 and CDR2 are SGHRS and YFSETQ. V lost 4 bases, J lost 8 bases, and 19 bases lay in between. The DNA of the CDR3 is TGCGCCAGCAGCCCAGGGGGAGGGTTGAGGGATGAGCAGTTCTTC. Encoded protein: CASSPGGGLRDEQFF.